The present TCR beta chain was sequenced within a study of tumor and adjacent non-tumor tissue in lung cancer. Study-level findings and limits: Patients with more diverse tumor TCRs had worse survival.

A note on this clonotype: Its antigen is unidentified. The CDR3 does not end in the conserved phenylalanine or tryptophan, so this is likely a read error.

RNA was extracted from bulk tissue without any cell sorting. The normal lung tissue was taken more than 3 cm from the tumor edge. Three rounds of nested PCR, following a modified ARM-PCR protocol, produced the TCRbeta library. TCRdb passed the multiplex PCR reads through MiXCR, listing each CDR3 protein once. The data contain 98,000 or so distinct CDR3 sequences, less than 85% of them singletons. The length of the CDR3 is 11 residues. Germline V lookup: CDR1 SQVTM, CDR2 ANQGSEA. The germline V and J ends were trimmed by 8 bases and 1 base, with 8 bases remaining between them. The material sequenced was distant non-tumor lung tissue. This receptor was taken from a man aged 55 to 70 with small cell lung cancer. V usage is TRBV29-1 and J usage is TRBJ2-5, with D maybe TRBD1 (5 bases). The CDR3 region has the DNA TGCAGCTTACAGGTCCAAGAGACCCAGTACTTG. Its protein product is CSLQVQETQYL.